The 2 T cell receptor beta chains listed next were all sequenced from one sample in a study of blood T cells in healthy people across ages. Then a second PCR, running roughly 7 to 11 cycles, was carried out with a sample-barcoded 5' primer and a J-beta primer mix. From the 5' RACE reads, TCRdb called clonotypes with MiXCR, one entry per CDR3 protein. The sample carries hundreds of thousands of distinct CDR3 sequences, roughly 53% recorded once. Sequencing was performed on blood. The receptors stem from a man older than 75 in good health.

CDR3: CASSYGPGLGTDTQYF. CDR3 coding DNA: TGTGCCAGCAGCTACGGTCCTGGTCTGGGCACAGATACGCAGTATTTT. The genes are TRBV11-3 and TRBJ2-3; no clear D. Germline lookup yields CDR1 SGHNT and CDR2 YENEEA. CDR3 length: 16 amino acids. Trimming pared 4 bases from V and 1 base from J, leaving 15 bases between.

The CDR3 here is CASSLGSAGGPGADTQYF. CDR3 DNA: TGTGCCAGCAGTTTAGGAAGCGCGGGAGGGCCCGGCGCAGATACGCAGTATTTT. The chain carries TRBV28 and TRBJ2-3; 9 bases line up with TRBD2. The CDR3 runs 18 residues. Trimming removed 2 bases from V and 4 bases from J; junction bases left unmatched: 13. Germline V gene sequence: CDR1 MDHEN, CDR2 SYDVKM.